Listed here are 19 T cell receptor beta chains from one sample, sequenced in a study of cytotoxic CD8 clonotypes in ibrutinib-treated CLL. Using immunoSEQ multiplex PCR, the repertoire was profiled, and TCRdb retains in-frame clones only, with some absent. This table holds roughly 220,000 clones, over 65% found once. The sequencing here drew on PBMCs, taken after 12 months of ibrutinib treatment. The receptors were sampled from a human donor with chronic lymphocytic leukemia.

The chain joins TRBV25-1 to TRBJ2-1; no clear D. Deletions cut 6 bases from V and 6 bases from J, with 15 bases between. CDR3 length: 14 amino acids. The germline V gene has CDR1 MGHDK and CDR2 SYGVNS. Here the CDR3 DNA reads TGTGCCAGCAGCGCTCCTCGGACCATCAATGAGCAGTTCTTC. It encodes CASSAPRTINEQFF. The full variable domain, rest sourced from reference TRBV25-1 and TRBJ2-1, is EADIYQTPRYLVIGTGKKITLECSQTMGHDKMYWYQQDPGMELHLIHYSYGVNSTEKGDLSSESTVSRIRTEHFPLTLESARPSHTSQYLCASSAPRTINEQFFGPGTRLTVL.

The V gene is TRBV5-1, the J gene TRBJ1-4; no firm D call. The CDR3 length is 13 residues. CDR1 and CDR2 (germline): SGHRS, YFSETQ. Trimming removed 1 base from V and 4 bases from J, with 5 bases in between. The CDR3 here is CASSLSDNEKLFF. The CDR3 DNA reads TGCGCCAGCAGCTTGAGCGATAATGAAAAACTGTTTTTT.

This chain uses TRBV5-1 with TRBJ2-5; 9 bases fit TRBD1. CDR1 and CDR2 from the germline V gene are SGHRS and YFSETQ. The J segment lost 5 bases and the V segment lost 7 bases, leaving 12 bases of the junction unmatched. This CDR3 contains 15 residues. The CDR3 nucleotides read TGCGCCAGCCGGCCGTCGACAGGGGGGCTTGAGACCCAGTACTTC. It codes for CASRPSTGGLETQYF.

This chain's CDR3 is CASGLVQGNNSPLHF. Here the CDR3 DNA reads TGTGCTAGTGGTTTGGTTCAGGGTAATAATTCACCCCTCCACTTT. The chain recombines TRBV12-5 with TRBJ1-6, with a possible D match to TRBD1 (5 bases). The CDR3 runs to 15 residues. Per the germline V gene, CDR1 is LGHNT and CDR2 is FRNRAP. V lost 0 bases and J 5 bases, leaving 8 bases between the germline ends.

The gene calls are TRBV29-1 and TRBJ1-2; 10 bases fit TRBD1. CDR1 is SQVTM and CDR2 is ANQGSEA in the germline V gene. There are 15 residues in the CDR3. J lost 2 bases, V lost 1 base, and 4 bases had no gene match. The CDR3 loop is CSVEVAGQGNYGYTF. DNA of the CDR3: TGCAGCGTTGAAGTTGCGGGACAGGGGAACTATGGCTACACCTTC.

The CDR3 bases are TGTGCCAGCAGCTTTGAGGGGAATGGCTACACCTTC. Its translation is CASSFEGNGYTF. This rearrangement joins TRBV7-9 to TRBJ1-2; a weak D match, TRBD1 (5 bases). Trimming stripped 3 bases from V and 6 bases from J, with 8 bases between. CDR3 length: 12 residues. Germline values: CDR1 SEHNR, CDR2 FQNEAQ (reference sequence).

V gene TRBV4-2 combines with J gene TRBJ2-3; D gene ambiguous. The CDR3 has 14 amino acids. V was trimmed by 4 bases and J by 0 bases, leaving 8 bases between them. Germline V CDR1 and CDR2: LGHNA, YNFKEQ. The CDR3 region has the DNA TGTGCCAGCAGCCTCCGGGCTAGCACAGATACGCAGTATTTT. Translating gives CASSLRASTDTQYF.

The J gene is TRBJ2-7, the V gene TRBV30; D call uncertain. The V gene lost 1 base and the J gene lost 0 bases, with 13 bases spanning the gap. CDR1 and CDR2 (germline): GTSNPN, SVGIG (reference sequence). This CDR3 contains 15 residues. The CDR3 protein is CAWSGNLRSSYEQYF. The CDR3, as DNA: TGTGCCTGGAGTGGGAACCTCAGGTCCTCCTACGAGCAGTACTTC.

The rearrangement uses TRBV30 and TRBJ1-1; D gene unclear. Trimming removed 5 bases at V and 5 bases at J, with 21 bases between. The CDR3 covers 15 residues. CDR1 and CDR2 (germline): GTSNPN, SVGIG (reference sequence). DNA of the CDR3: TGTGCCTGGGGACGTGATGTCGTTGGGTGGACTGAAGCTTTCTTT. This encodes CAWGRDVVGWTEAFF.

V is TRBV5-4 and J is TRBJ2-7; 7 nucleotides agree with TRBD1. Per germline, CDR1 SGHNT and CDR2 YYREEE (reference sequence). The CDR3 is 16 amino acids. Trimming at V came to 0 bases and at J to 4 bases, leaving 10 bases not matched to a gene. The CDR3 spells CASSLAKGAAEYEQYF. CDR3 bases: TGTGCCAGCAGCTTGGCCAAGGGGGCGGCAGAGTACGAGCAGTACTTC.

The CDR3 DNA is TGCGCCAGCAGTGAGAGTACAGATACGCAGTATTTT. Protein: CASSESTDTQYF. The chain has TRBV10-2 and TRBJ2-3; no clear D gene. The CDR3 spans 12 residues. Germline loops: CDR1 WSHSY, CDR2 SAAADI. V lost 2 bases to trimming and J lost 3 bases, with 3 bases between them.

The table lists this clone with a few counts. Other DNA sequences in the same sample also yield this CDR3. V usage is TRBV4-3 and J usage is TRBJ2-3; the D is unclear. Germline V gene data show CDR1 as LGHNA and CDR2 as YSLEER. Trimming shortened V by 1 base and J by 1 base, and 6 bases separated the two germline ends. This CDR3 has 14 residues. The CDR3 DNA sequence: TGCGCCAGCAGCCAAGGGGTCGGCACAGATACGCAGTATTTT. Its translation: CASSQGVGTDTQYF.

The V call is TRBV6-5, the J call TRBJ1-2, with a possible D match to TRBD1 (5 bases). Trimming removed 0 bases from V and 7 bases from J, with 9 bases in between. This CDR3 has 13 amino acids. CDR1 MNHEY and CDR2 SVGAGI come from the germline V gene. CDR3 loop: CASSYSQTAGYTF. The CDR3 nucleotides are TGTGCCAGCAGTTACTCGCAGACAGCTGGCTACACCTTC.

V gene TRBV6-6 combines with J gene TRBJ1-1; 9 positions agree with TRBD1. The germline V gene encodes CDR1 MNHNY and CDR2 SVGAGI (reference sequence). The CDR3 totals 14 residues. Trimming took 5 bases from V and 4 from J; bases not matched to a gene: 5. CDR3 coding DNA: TGTGCCAGCAGTGCTGGGACAGGGTCCACTGAAGCTTTCTTT. The encoded protein is CASSAGTGSTEAFF.

V and J are TRBV11-2 and TRBJ1-5; D gene ambiguous. V dropped 8 bases and J dropped 5 bases, with 13 bases sitting between them. The CDR3 runs 13 residues. The germline V gene has CDR1 SGHAT and CDR2 FQNNGV. CDR3: CASRKGPYQPQHF. Here the CDR3 DNA reads TGTGCCAGCCGAAAGGGTCCCTATCAGCCCCAGCATTTT.

The rearrangement uses TRBV9 and TRBJ1-1, with D possibly TRBD1 on 5 matching bases. CDR1 is SGDLS and CDR2 is YYNGEE in the germline V gene. The CDR3 covers 16 residues. V was trimmed by 0 bases and J by 1 base, leaving 13 bases between them. The CDR3 bases are TGTGCCAGCAGCGTAGGCGACAGTGGGCCGAACACTGAAGCTTTCTTT. It specifies CASSVGDSGPNTEAFF.

This chain links TRBV7-8 with TRBJ2-7; 9 bases align to TRBD1. Germline values: CDR1 SGHVS, CDR2 FQNEAQ. V shed 5 bases and J 3 bases; nucleotides not matched to a gene: 5. The CDR3 is 14 amino acids. CDR3: CASSAQGQGYEQYF. CDR3 coding DNA: TGTGCCAGCAGCGCACAGGGACAGGGCTACGAGCAGTACTTC.

This clone has a handful of counts. The chain uses TRBV5-6 and TRBJ1-1; D is unresolved. The CDR3 has 13 residues. The germline gives CDR1 SGHDT, CDR2 YYEEEE. The V end was cut by 1 base, the J end by 1 base, with 5 bases between. The CDR3 DNA reads TGTGCCAGCAGCTTGATAGCGAACACTGAAGCTTTCTTT. It specifies CASSLIANTEAFF.

This clone has only one observation. The chain combines TRBV2 with TRBJ2-3, with 8 nucleotides matching TRBD1. CDR3 length: 11 amino acids. V lost 9 bases, J lost 6 bases, and 2 bases stayed unmatched. CDR1 SNHLY and CDR2 FYNNEI come from the germline V gene. CDR3 sequence (DNA): TGTGCCAGTCGACAGGGGGATACGCAGTATTTT. It codes for CASRQGDTQYF.